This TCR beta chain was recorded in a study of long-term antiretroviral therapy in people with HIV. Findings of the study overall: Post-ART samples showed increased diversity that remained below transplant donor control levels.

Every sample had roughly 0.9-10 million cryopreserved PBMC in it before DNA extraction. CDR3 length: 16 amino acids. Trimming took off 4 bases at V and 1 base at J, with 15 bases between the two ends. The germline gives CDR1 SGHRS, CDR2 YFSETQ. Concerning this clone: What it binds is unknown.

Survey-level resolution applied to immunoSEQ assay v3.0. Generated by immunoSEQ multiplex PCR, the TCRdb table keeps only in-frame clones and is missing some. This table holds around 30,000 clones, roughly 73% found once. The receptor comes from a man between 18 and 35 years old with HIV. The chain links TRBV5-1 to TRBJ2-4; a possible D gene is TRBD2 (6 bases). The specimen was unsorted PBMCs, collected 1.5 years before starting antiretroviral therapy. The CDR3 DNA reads TGCGCCAGCAGCGGGAGGTCCGATCTGGCCAAAAACATTCAGTACTTC. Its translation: CASSGRSDLAKNIQYF.